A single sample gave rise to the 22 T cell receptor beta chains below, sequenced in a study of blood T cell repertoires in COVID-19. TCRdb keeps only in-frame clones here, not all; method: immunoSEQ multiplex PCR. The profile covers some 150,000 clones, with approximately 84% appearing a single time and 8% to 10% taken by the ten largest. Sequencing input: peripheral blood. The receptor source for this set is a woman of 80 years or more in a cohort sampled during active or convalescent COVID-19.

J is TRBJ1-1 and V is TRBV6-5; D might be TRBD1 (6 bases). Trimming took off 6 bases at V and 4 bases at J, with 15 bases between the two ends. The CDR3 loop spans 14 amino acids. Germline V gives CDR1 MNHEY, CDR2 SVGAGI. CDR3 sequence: CASRPGAARTEAFF. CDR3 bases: TGTGCCAGCAGGCCAGGGGCGGCTCGCACTGAAGCTTTCTTT.

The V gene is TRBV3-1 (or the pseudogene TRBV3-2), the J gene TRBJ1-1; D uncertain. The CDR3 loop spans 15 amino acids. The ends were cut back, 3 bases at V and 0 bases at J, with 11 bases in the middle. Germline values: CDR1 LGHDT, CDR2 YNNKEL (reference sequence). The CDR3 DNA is TGTGCCAGCAGCCACCAAACAGTCATGAACACTGAAGCTTTCTTT. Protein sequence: CASSHQTVMNTEAFF.

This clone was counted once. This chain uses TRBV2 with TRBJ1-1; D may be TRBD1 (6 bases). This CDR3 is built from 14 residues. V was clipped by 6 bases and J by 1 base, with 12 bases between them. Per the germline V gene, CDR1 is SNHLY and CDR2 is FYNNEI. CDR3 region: CASSPQGKNTEAFF. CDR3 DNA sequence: TGTGCCAGCAGCCCCCAGGGGAAGAACACTGAAGCTTTCTTT.

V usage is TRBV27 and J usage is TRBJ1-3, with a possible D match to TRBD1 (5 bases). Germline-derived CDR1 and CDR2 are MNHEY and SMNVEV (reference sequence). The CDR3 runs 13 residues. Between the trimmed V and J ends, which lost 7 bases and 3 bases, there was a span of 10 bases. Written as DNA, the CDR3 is TGTGCCAGCACGGGGGGTATTGGAAACACCATATATTTT. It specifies CASTGGIGNTIYF.

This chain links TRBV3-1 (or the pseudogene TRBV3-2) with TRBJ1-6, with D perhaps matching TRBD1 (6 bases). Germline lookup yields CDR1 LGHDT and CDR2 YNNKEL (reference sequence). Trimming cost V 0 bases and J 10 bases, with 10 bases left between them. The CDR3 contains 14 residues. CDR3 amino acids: CASSQEGGGSPLHF. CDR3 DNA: TGTGCCAGCAGCCAAGAAGGGGGGGGGTCACCCCTCCACTTT.

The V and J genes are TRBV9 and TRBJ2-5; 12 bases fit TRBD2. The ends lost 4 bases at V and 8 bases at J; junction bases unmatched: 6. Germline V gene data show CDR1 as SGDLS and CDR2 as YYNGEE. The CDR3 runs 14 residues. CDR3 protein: CASSTSGGPDTQYF. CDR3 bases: TGTGCCAGCAGCACTAGCGGGGGGCCTGATACCCAGTACTTC.

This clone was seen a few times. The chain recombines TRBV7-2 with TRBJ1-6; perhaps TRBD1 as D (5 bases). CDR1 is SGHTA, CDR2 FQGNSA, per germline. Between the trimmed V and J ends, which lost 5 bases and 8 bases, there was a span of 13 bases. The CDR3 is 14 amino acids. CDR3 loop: CASSPRGGDSPLHF. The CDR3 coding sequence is TGTGCCAGCAGCCCTCGGGGGGGGGATTCACCCCTCCACTTT. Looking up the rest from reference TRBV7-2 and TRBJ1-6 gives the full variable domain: GAGVSQSPSNKVTEKGKDVELRCDPISGHTALYWYRQSLGQGLEFLIYFQGNSAPDKSGLPSDRFSAERTGGSVSTLTIQRTQQEDSAVYLCASSPRGGDSPLHFGNGTRLTVT.

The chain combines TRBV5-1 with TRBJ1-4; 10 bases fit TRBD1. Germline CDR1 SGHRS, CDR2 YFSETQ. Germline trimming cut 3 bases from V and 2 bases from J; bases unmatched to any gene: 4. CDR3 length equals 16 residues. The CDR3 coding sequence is TGCGCCAGCAGCTCCGGGACAGGGGTCACTAATGAAAAACTGTTTTTT. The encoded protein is CASSSGTGVTNEKLFF.

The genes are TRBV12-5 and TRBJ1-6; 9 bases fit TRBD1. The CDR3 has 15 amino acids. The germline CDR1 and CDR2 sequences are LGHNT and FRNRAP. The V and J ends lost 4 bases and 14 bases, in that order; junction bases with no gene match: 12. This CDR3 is CASGSPGQGLMSLHF. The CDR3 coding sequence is TGTGCTAGTGGTTCTCCGGGACAGGGTCTAATGTCCCTCCACTTT.

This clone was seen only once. The CDR3 spells CASSSSQYNGNTEAFF. CDR3 DNA sequence: TGCGCCAGCAGTTCATCACAGTATAATGGTAACACTGAAGCTTTCTTT. This sequence joins TRBV5-1 and TRBJ1-1, with D unclear. Germline values: CDR1 SGHRS, CDR2 YFSETQ. The ends were cut back, 5 bases at V and 2 bases at J, with 19 bases in the middle. CDR3 length: 16 amino acids.

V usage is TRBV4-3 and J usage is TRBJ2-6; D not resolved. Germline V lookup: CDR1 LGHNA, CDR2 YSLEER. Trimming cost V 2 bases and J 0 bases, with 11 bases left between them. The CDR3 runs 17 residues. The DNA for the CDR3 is TGCGCCAGCAGCCAACGTAGCTCGGTCTCTGGGGCCAACGTCCTGACTTTC. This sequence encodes CASSQRSSVSGANVLTF.

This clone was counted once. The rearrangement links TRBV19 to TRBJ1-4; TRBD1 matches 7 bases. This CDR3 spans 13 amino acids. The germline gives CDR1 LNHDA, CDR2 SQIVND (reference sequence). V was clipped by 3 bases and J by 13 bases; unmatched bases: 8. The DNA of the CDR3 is TGTGCCAGTAGTATGACAGGGTCCCGCATACTGTTTTTT. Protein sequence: CASSMTGSRILFF.

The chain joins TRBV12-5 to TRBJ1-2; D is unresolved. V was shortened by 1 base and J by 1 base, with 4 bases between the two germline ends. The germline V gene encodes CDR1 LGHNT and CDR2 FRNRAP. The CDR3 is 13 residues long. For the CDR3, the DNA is TGTGCTAGTGGTTTGGACAGTAACTATGGCTACACCTTC. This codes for CASGLDSNYGYTF.

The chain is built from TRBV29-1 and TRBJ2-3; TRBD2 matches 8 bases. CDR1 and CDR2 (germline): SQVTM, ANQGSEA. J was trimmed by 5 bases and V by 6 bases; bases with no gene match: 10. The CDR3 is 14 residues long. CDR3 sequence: CSVAGGLVGDTQYF. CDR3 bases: TGCAGCGTCGCGGGGGGACTAGTTGGAGATACGCAGTATTTT.

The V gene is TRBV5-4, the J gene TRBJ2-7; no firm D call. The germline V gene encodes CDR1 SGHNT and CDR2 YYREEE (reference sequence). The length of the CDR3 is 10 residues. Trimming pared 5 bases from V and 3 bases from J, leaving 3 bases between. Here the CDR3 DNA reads TGTGCCAGCAGGTACTACGAGCAGTACGTC. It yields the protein CASRYYEQYV.

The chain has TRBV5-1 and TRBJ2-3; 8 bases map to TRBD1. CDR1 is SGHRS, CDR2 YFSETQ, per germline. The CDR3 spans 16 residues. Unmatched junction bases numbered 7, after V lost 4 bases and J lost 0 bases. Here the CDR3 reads CASSPGGGMSTDTQYF. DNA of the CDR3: TGCGCCAGCAGCCCAGGGGGCGGAATGAGCACAGATACGCAGTATTTT.

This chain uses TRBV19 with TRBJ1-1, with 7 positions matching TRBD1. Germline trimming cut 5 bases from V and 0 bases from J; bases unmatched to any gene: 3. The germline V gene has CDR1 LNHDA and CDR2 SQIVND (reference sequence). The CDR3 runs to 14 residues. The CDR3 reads CASSLGQMNTEAFF. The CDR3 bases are TGTGCCAGTAGTTTGGGACAGATGAACACTGAAGCTTTCTTT.

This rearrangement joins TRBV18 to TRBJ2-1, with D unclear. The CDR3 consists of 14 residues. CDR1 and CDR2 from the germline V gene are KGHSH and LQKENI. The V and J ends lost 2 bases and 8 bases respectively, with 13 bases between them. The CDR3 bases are TGTGCCAGCTCACCAGGGTCGAGGTTCGATGAGCAGTTCTTC. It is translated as CASSPGSRFDEQFF. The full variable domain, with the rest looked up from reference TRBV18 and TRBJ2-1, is NAGVMQNPRHLVRRRGQEARLRCSPMKGHSHVYWYRQLPEEGLKFMVYLQKENIIDESGMPKERFSAEFPKEGPSILRIQQVVRGDSAAYFCASSPGSRFDEQFFGPGTRLTVL.

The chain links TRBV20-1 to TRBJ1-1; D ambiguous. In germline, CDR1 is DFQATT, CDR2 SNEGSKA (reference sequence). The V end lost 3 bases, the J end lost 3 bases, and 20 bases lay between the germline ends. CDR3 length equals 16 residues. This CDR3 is CSASGVGVGKDTEAFF. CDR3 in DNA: TGCAGTGCTAGTGGGGTTGGGGTCGGGAAGGACACTGAAGCTTTCTTT.

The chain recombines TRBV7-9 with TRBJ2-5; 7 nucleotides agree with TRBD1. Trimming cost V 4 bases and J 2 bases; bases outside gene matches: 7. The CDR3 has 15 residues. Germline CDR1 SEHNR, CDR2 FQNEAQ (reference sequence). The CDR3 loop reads CASSSGRQGQETQYF. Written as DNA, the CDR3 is TGTGCCAGCAGCTCGGGACGACAGGGACAAGAGACCCAGTACTTC.

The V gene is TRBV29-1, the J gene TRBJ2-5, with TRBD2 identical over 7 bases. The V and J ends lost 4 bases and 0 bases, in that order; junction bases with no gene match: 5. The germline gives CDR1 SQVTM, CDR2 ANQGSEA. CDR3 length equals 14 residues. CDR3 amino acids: CSVVRAGHQETQYF. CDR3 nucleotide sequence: TGCAGCGTTGTACGAGCGGGGCACCAAGAGACCCAGTACTTC.

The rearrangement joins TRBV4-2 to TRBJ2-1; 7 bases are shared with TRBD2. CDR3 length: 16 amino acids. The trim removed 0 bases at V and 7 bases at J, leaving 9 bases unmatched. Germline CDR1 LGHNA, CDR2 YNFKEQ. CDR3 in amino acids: CASSQETAGKRNEQFF. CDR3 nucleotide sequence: TGTGCCAGCAGCCAAGAAACAGCGGGGAAAAGGAATGAGCAGTTCTTC.